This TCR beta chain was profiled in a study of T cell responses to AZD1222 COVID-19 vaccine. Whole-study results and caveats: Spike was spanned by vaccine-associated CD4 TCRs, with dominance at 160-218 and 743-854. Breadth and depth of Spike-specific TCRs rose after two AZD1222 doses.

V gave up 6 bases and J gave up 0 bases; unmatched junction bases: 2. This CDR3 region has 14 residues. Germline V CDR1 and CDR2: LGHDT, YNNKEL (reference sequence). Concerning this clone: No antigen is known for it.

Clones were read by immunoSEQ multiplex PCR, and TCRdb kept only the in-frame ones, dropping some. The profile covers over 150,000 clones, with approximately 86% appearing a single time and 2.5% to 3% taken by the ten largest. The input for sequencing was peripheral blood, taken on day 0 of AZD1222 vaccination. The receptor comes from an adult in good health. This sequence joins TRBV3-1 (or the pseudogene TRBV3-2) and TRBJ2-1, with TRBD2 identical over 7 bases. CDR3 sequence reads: CASRQRGSYNEQFF. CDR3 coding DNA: TGTGCCAGCAGGCAGCGGGGCTCCTACAATGAGCAGTTCTTC.